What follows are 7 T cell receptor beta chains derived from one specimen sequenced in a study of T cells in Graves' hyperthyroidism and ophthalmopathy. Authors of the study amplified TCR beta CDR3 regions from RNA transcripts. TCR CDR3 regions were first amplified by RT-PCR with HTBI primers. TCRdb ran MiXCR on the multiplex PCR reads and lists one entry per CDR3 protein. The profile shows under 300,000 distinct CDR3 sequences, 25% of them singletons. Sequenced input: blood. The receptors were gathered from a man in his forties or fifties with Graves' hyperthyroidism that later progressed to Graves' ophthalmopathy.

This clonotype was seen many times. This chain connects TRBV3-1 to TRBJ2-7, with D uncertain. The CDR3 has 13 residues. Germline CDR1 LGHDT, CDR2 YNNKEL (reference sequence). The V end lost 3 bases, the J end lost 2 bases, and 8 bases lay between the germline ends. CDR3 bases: TGTGCCAGCAGCCACGCAGGCCCCTACGAGCAGTACTTC. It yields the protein CASSHAGPYEQYF.

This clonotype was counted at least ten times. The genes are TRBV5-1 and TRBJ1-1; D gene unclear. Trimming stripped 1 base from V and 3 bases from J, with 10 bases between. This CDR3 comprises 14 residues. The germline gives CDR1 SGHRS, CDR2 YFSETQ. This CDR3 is CASSLLSEDTEAFF. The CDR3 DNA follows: TGCGCCAGCAGCTTGCTGTCTGAGGACACTGAAGCTTTCTTT.

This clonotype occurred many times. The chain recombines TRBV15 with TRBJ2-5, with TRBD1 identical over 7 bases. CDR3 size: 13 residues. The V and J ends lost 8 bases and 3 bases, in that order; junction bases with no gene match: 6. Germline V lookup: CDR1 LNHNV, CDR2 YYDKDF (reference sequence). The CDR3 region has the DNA TGTGCCACCGGACCGGGACAGAAAGAGACCCAGTACTTC. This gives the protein CATGPGQKETQYF. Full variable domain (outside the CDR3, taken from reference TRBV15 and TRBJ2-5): DAMVIQNPRYQVTQFGKPVTLSCSQTLNHNVMYWYQQKSSQAPKLLFHYYDKDFNNEADTPDNFQSRRPNTSFCFLDIRSPGLGDTAMYLCATGPGQKETQYFGPGTRLLVL.

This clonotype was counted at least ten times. The CDR3 protein is CSVGAGASHEQYF. The CDR3 DNA reads TGCAGCGTTGGTGCGGGAGCATCCCACGAGCAGTACTTC. This chain joins TRBV29-1 and TRBJ2-7, with TRBD2 identical over 7 bases. The junction had 8 bases not matched to a gene; V was cut back by 4 bases and J by 5 bases. This CDR3 has 13 residues. Germline CDR1 SQVTM, CDR2 ANQGSEA.

CDR3 coding DNA: TGCAGTGCTGGGGGGGATCCGTGGCCCATGAACACTGAAGCTTTCTTT. Translation: CSAGGDPWPMNTEAFF. This chain connects TRBV20-1 to TRBJ1-1; possibly TRBD1 for D (5 bases). Germline V gene data show CDR1 as DFQATT and CDR2 as SNEGSKA (reference sequence). V was trimmed by 5 bases and J by 0 bases, leaving 19 bases between them. This CDR3 contains 16 residues.

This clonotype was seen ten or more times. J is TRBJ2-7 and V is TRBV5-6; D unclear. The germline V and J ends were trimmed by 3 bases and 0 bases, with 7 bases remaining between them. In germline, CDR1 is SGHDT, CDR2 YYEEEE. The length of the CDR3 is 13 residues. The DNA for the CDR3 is TGTGCCAGCAGCTCGGACGCCTCCTACGAGCAGTACTTC. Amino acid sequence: CASSSDASYEQYF.

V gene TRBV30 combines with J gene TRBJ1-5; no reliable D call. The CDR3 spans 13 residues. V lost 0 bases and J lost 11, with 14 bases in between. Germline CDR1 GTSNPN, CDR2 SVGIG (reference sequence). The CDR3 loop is CAWSVGRDGTQHF. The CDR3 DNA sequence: TGTGCCTGGAGTGTAGGGCGGGATGGGACCCAGCATTTT.